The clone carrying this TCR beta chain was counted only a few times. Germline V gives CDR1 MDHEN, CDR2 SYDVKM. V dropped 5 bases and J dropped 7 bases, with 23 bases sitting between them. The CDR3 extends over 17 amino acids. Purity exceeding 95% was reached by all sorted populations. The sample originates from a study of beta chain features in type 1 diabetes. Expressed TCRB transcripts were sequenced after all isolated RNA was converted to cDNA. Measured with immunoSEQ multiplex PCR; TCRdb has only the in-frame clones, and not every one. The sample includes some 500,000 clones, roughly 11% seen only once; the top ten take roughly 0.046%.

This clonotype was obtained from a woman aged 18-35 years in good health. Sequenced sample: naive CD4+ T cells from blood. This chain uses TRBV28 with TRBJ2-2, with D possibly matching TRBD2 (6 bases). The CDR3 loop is CASSPAGSWGDIGELFF. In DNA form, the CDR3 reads TGTGCCAGCAGTCCCGCAGGCTCCTGGGGGGATATCGGGGAGCTGTTTTTT.